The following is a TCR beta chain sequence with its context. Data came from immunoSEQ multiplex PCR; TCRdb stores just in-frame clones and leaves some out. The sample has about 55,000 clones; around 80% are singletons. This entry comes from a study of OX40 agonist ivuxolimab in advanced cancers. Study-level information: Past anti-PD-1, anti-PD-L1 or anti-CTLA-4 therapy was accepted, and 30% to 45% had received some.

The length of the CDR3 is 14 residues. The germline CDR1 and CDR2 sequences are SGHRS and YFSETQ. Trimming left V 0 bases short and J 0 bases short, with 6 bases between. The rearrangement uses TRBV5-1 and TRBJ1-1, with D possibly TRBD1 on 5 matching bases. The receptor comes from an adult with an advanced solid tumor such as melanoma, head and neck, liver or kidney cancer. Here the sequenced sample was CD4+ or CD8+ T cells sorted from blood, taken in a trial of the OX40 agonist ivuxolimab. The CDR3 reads CASSLGGMNTEAFF. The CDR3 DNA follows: TGCGCCAGCAGCTTGGGGGGCATGAACACTGAAGCTTTCTTT.